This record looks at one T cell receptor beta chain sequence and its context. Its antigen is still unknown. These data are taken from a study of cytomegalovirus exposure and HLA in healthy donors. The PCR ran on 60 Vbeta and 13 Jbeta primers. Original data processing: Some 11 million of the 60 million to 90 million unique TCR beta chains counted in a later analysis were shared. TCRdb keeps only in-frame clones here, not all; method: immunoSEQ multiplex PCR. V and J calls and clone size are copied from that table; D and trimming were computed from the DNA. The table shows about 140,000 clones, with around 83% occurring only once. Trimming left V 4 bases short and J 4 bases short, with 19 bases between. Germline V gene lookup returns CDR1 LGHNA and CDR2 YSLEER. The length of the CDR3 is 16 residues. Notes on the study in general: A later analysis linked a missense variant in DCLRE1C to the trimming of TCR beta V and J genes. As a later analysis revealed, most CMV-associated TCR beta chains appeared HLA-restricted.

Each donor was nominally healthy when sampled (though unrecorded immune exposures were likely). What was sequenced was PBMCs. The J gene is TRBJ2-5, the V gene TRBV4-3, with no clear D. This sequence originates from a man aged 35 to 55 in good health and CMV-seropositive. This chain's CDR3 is CASSPSANGPGETQYF. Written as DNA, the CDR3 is TGCGCCAGCAGCCCAAGCGCGAACGGTCCGGGAGAGACCCAGTACTTC.